Below are 17 T cell receptor beta chains sequenced from a single sample in a study of blood T cells in healthy people across ages. Together with a sample-barcoded 5' primer, a J-beta primer mix was included in a second PCR lasting about 6 to 11 cycles. Using its own MiXCR run on the 5' RACE reads, TCRdb lists one record per CDR3 protein. Counted here are hundreds of thousands of distinct CDR3 sequences, about 32% occurring once; the ten biggest clones make up just over 15%. Sample: blood. Receptors originate from a woman of 80 years or more in good health.

J is TRBJ1-1 and V is TRBV6-6; a possible D gene is TRBD1 (5 bases). V lost 4 bases, J lost 1 base, and 13 bases lay in between. Germline V gene lookup returns CDR1 MNHNY and CDR2 SVGAGI (reference sequence). The CDR3 runs to 15 residues. This CDR3 reads CASSLTDTGNTEAFF. The CDR3 DNA reads TGTGCCAGCAGTTTGACAGACACAGGGAACACTGAAGCTTTCTTT.

In this sample, this clonotype turned up many times. J is TRBJ2-1 and V is TRBV29-1; no clear D. V was pared by 7 bases and J by 7 bases, with 14 bases between. Germline values: CDR1 SQVTM, CDR2 ANQGSEA. The CDR3 is made up of 12 amino acids. The CDR3 DNA reads as TGCAGCGCGGAGCCTAAAGGAAATGAGCAGTTCTTC. It specifies CSAEPKGNEQFF.

The V and J genes are TRBV4-3 and TRBJ2-1; D perhaps matches TRBD1 (6 bases). V was pared by 1 base and J by 7 bases, with 23 bases between. Germline V gene sequence: CDR1 LGHNA, CDR2 YSLEER. The CDR3 loop spans 18 amino acids. The CDR3 sequence is CASSQVTLGQPAGNEQFF. The DNA of the CDR3 is TGCGCCAGCAGCCAAGTAACCCTCGGACAGCCGGCAGGGAATGAGCAGTTCTTC.

To note about this clonotype: Just one base apart from a much larger clone, this may be a read error. The conserved phenylalanine or tryptophan normally closing the CDR3 is absent here, so this likely arose from a read error. V is TRBV6-2 or TRBV6-3 and J is TRBJ1-2; D not certain. Trimming pared 5 bases from V and 6 bases from J, leaving 13 bases between. The CDR3 sequence is 13 residues long. The germline gives CDR1 MNHEY, CDR2 SVGEGT. In nucleotides, the CDR3 is TGTGCCAGCAGTGACGCGCGGTGGGATGGCTACACCTGC. As protein: CASSDARWDGYTC.

This clonotype came up a few times. This chain uses TRBV6-5 with TRBJ1-2; tentative D call: TRBD1 (5 bases). CDR1 MNHEY and CDR2 SVGAGI come from the germline V gene. Trimming shortened V by 3 bases and J by 2 bases, and 13 bases separated the two germline ends. CDR3 length: 15 amino acids. The CDR3 reads CASSYYRGNNYGYTF. DNA for the CDR3: TGTGCCAGCAGTTATTACCGGGGGAACAACTATGGCTACACCTTC.

This clonotype has at least ten counts. This rearrangement joins TRBV5-1 to TRBJ2-3; D is perhaps TRBD1 (6 bases). CDR3 length equals 14 residues. Deletions cut 2 bases from V and 0 bases from J, with 7 bases between. Germline lookup yields CDR1 SGHRS and CDR2 YFSETQ. CDR3 DNA: TGCGCCAGCAGCTTCGGACAGAGCACAGATACGCAGTATTTT. Its protein is CASSFGQSTDTQYF.

This clonotype occurred many times. The chain couples TRBV20-1 to TRBJ2-7; 11 bases align to TRBD2. The germline gives CDR1 DFQATT, CDR2 SNEGSKA (reference sequence). V gave up 6 bases and J gave up 3 bases; unmatched junction bases: 1. The CDR3 covers 12 residues. The CDR3: CSAGTSGYEQYF. The CDR3 DNA sequence: TGCAGTGCCGGGACTAGCGGCTACGAGCAGTACTTC.

The chain employs TRBV5-1 and TRBJ2-1; 11 nucleotides align to TRBD2. This CDR3 spans 14 amino acids. CDR1 SGHRS and CDR2 YFSETQ come from the germline V gene. V shed 2 bases, J shed 10 bases, and the junction held 5 bases outside the gene matches. The CDR3 nucleotides read TGCGCCAGCAGCTTACTAGCGGGGGCCTTAGAGCAGTTCTTC. This translates into CASSLLAGALEQFF.

This clonotype has at least ten counts. The V and J genes are TRBV4-3 and TRBJ2-1; either TRBD1 or TRBD2 may fit D (6 bases each). Germline values: CDR1 LGHNA, CDR2 YSLEER. Trimming pared 0 bases from V and 5 bases from J, leaving 14 bases between. The CDR3 has 16 amino acids. CDR3 DNA: TGCGCCAGCAGCCAAGATTACGGGGGCCGCCACAATGAGCAGTTCTTC. Residues: CASSQDYGGRHNEQFF.

This clonotype was detected many times. The genes are TRBV10-3 and TRBJ2-1; TRBD1 matches 8 bases. V shed 10 bases and J 7 bases; nucleotides not matched to a gene: 15. CDR1 is ENHRY, CDR2 SYGVKD, per germline. The CDR3 extends over 15 amino acids. In DNA form, the CDR3 reads TGTGCCACTCGACCCCAGGGGGCGCAGGGAAATGAGCAGTTCTTC. This codes for CATRPQGAQGNEQFF.

By proportion, this clonotype is large. CDR3 residues: CASSRTEGGLDEQFF. DNA for the CDR3: TGCGCCAGCAGCCGGACTGAGGGGGGGCTTGATGAGCAGTTCTTC. The chain links TRBV4-1 to TRBJ2-1; possible D gene TRBD2, 7 bases. The CDR3 has 15 amino acids. Germline CDR1 MGHRA, CDR2 YSYEKL. V gave up 4 bases and J gave up 8 bases, with 18 bases separating them.

This rearrangement joins TRBV3-1 to TRBJ1-4; tentative D call: TRBD1 (6 bases). V was cut by 3 bases and J by 4 bases, with 15 bases left in between. Germline V CDR1 and CDR2: LGHDT, YNNKEL (reference sequence). CDR3 length equals 16 residues. The CDR3 coding sequence is TGTGCCAGCAGCCAGACTCGGACAGACCGTAATGAAAAACTGTTTTTT. Protein: CASSQTRTDRNEKLFF.

This clonotype was picked up many times. This sequence joins TRBV20-1 and TRBJ2-7, with TRBD1 matching over 11 bases. CDR1 and CDR2 from the germline V gene are DFQATT and SNEGSKA (reference sequence). The CDR3 sequence is 14 residues long. Unmatched junction bases numbered 1, after V lost 0 bases and J lost 3 bases. In DNA, the CDR3 is TGCAGTGCTAGAGAGGGGACAGGGGGCTACGAGCAGTACTTC. The encoded protein is CSAREGTGGYEQYF.

This clonotype was counted at least ten times. The V and J genes are TRBV20-1 and TRBJ2-7; D is unresolved. CDR3 length: 14 amino acids. CDR1 is DFQATT and CDR2 is SNEGSKA in the germline V gene (reference sequence). With 3 bases removed from V and 2 bases from J, the gap between germline ends came to 14 bases. In DNA, the CDR3 is TGCAGTGCTAGCCCTGGGATGGGTACCTACGAGCAGTACTTC. Translated: CSASPGMGTYEQYF.

The table lists this clonotype with many counts. The chain couples TRBV18 to TRBJ2-7; D not certain. The V and J ends lost 4 bases and 2 bases respectively, with 12 bases between them. The CDR3 sequence is 14 residues long. Germline loops: CDR1 KGHSH, CDR2 LQKENI. CDR3 DNA sequence: TGTGCCAGCTCACTTGTAGGCAGCACCTACGAGCAGTACTTC. Translated, it gives CASSLVGSTYEQYF.

This clonotype was counted many times. CDR3 sequence (DNA): TGCAGTGCCGCCCGCGGAGGGGGGCTTAGCTCCTACAATGAGCAGTTCTTC. It codes for CSAARGGGLSSYNEQFF. The chain employs TRBV20-1 and TRBJ2-1, with D possibly being TRBD1 or TRBD2 (6 bases each). Per germline, CDR1 DFQATT and CDR2 SNEGSKA (reference sequence). The CDR3 totals 17 residues. V was clipped by 6 bases and J by 0 bases, with 21 bases between them.

This clonotype appeared many times. V and J are TRBV10-3 and TRBJ1-1; D is ambiguous. The V end was cut by 6 bases, the J end by 7 bases, with 15 bases between. Germline values: CDR1 ENHRY, CDR2 SYGVKD. The CDR3 sequence is 13 residues long. Here the CDR3 DNA reads TGTGCCATCAGAGGGTCATTTCTGGGTGAAGCTTTCTTT. As protein: CAIRGSFLGEAFF.